What follows describes a single T cell receptor (beta chain). Its antigen is not known. J lost 5 bases, V lost 6 bases, and 7 bases had no gene match. CDR1 is SNHLY and CDR2 is FYNNEI in the germline V gene. The length of the CDR3 is 15 residues. The tumor samples were collected prior to definitive surgery or chemotherapy. This specimen belongs to a study of high-grade serous ovarian cancer treatment subgroups. The repertoire was sequenced with immunoSEQ multiplex PCR; TCRdb's copy has only in-frame clones and lacks some. The data contain approximately 2,000 clones, roughly two thirds of them singletons. Points from the study as a whole: Repertoire analysis covered CDR3 alone, not CDR1 or CDR2. TCR clonal relatedness correlated positively with neoantigen level. Same-patient tumor repertoires overlapped at about 0.095 to 0.85; different patients barely overlapped.

This TCR was recovered from a human donor with high-grade serous ovarian cancer. Sequencing was done on a sample of tumor tissue. This chain joins TRBV2 and TRBJ2-1; TRBD2 matches 10 bases. CDR3 loop: CASSYRLAGHNEQFF. CDR3 bases: TGTGCCAGCAGCTATCGACTAGCGGGTCACAATGAGCAGTTCTTC.